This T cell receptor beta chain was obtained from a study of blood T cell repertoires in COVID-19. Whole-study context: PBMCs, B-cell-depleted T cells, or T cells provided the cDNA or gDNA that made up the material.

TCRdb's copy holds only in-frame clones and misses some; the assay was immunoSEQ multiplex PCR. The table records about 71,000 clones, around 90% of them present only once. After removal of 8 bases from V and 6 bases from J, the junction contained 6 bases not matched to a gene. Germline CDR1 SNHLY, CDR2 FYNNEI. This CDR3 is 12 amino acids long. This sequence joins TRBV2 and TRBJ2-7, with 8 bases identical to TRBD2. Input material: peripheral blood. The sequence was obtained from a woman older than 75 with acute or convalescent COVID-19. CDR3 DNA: TGTGCCAGCTCCCGGGAGGGCTTCGAGCAGTACTTC. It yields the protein CASSREGFEQYF.